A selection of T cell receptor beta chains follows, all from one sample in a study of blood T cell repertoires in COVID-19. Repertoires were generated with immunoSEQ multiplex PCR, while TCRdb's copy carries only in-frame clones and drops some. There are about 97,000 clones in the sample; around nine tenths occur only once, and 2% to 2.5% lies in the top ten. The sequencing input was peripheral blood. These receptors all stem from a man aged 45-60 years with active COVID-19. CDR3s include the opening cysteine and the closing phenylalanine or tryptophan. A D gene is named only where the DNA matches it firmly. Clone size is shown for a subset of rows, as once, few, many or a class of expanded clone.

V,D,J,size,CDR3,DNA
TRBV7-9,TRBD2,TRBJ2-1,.,CASSLATSGYNEQFF,TGTGCCAGCAGCTTAGCTACTAGCGGTTACAATGAGCAGTTCTTC
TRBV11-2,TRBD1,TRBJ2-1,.,CASSLRQGEYNEQFF,TGTGCCAGCAGCCTTCGACAGGGGGAATACAATGAGCAGTTCTTC
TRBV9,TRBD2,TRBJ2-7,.,CASSPWTSGGFSYEQYF,TGTGCCAGCAGCCCTTGGACTAGCGGGGGGTTCTCCTACGAGCAGTACTTC
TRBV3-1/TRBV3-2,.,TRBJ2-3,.,CASSQGATQYF,TGTGCCAGCAGCCAAGGCGCTACGCAGTATTTT
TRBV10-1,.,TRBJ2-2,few,CASSESPIVRAGELFF,TGCGCCAGCAGTGAGTCGCCCATCGTCAGGGCCGGGGAGCTGTTTTTT
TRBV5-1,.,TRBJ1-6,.,CASSLAVNSPLHF,TGCGCCAGCAGCTTGGCAGTGAATTCACCCCTCCACTTT
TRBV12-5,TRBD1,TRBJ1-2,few,CASKGASYGYTF,TGTGCTAGTAAGGGGGCGTCCTATGGCTACACCTTC
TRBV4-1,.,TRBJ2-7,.,CASSQDARHEQYF,TGCGCCAGCAGCCAAGATGCCCGACATGAGCAGTACTTC
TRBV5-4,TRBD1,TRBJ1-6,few,CASSIQGTAFNSPLHF,TGTGCCAGCAGTATTCAAGGGACAGCTTTTAATTCACCCCTCCACTTT
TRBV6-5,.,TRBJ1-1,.,CASSYGDIRTEAFF,TGTGCCAGCAGTTACGGGGACATTCGTACTGAAGCTTTCTTT
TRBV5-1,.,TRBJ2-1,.,CASSLPGNEQFF,TGCGCCAGCAGCTTGCCGGGCAATGAGCAGTTCTTC
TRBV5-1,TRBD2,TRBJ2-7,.,CASSSGGYEQYF,TGCGCCAGCTCCTCCGGGGGGTACGAGCAGTACTTC
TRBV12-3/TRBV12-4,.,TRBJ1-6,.,CASRGNYNSPLHF,TGTGCCAGCCGGGGAAACTATAATTCACCCCTCCACTTT
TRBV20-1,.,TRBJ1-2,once,CSAQEVGGYTF,TGCAGTGCCCAAGAAGTCGGTGGCTACACCTTC
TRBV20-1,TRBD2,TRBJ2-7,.,CSASRPQRGNYEQYF,TGCAGTGCTAGTCGCCCACAGCGGGGAAACTACGAGCAGTACTTC
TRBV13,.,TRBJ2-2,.,CASNDRDYTGELFF,TGTGCCAGCAACGACAGGGACTACACCGGGGAGCTGTTTTTT
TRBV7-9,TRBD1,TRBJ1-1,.,CASSRLTGGFSTEAFF,TGTGCCAGCAGCCGTCTGACAGGGGGCTTTAGCACTGAAGCTTTCTTT
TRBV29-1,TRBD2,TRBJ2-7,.,CSVGVAGGLGDEQYF,TGCAGCGTTGGGGTAGCGGGGGGCCTAGGTGACGAGCAGTACTTC
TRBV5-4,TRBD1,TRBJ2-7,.,CASSITGRPGGDEQYF,TGTGCCAGCAGCATCACCGGACGGCCAGGGGGAGACGAGCAGTACTTC
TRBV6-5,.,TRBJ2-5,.,CASKNWGGRQETQYF,TGTGCCAGCAAAAATTGGGGGGGGCGTCAAGAGACCCAGTACTTC
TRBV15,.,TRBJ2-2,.,CATSLDRNTGELFF,TGTGCCACCAGCTTGGACAGGAACACCGGGGAGCTGTTTTTT
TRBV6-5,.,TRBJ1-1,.,CASSYGGLNTEAFF,TGTGCCAGCAGTTACGGGGGCTTGAACACTGAAGCTTTCTTT
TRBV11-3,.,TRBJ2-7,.,CASSRRGGDEQYF,TGTGCCAGCAGCCGAAGGGGGGGTGACGAGCAGTACTTC
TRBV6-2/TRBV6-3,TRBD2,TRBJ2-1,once,CASSRSGAEQFF,TGTGCCAGCAGCCGTAGCGGGGCTGAGCAGTTCTTC
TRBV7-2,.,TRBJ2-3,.,CASSPRDSSTDTQYF,TGTGCCAGCAGCCCCCGGGACTCAAGCACAGATACGCAGTATTTT
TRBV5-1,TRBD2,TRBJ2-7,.,CASSTRPAGEEQYF,TGCGCCAGCAGCACCCGCCCGGCGGGGGAAGAGCAGTACTTC
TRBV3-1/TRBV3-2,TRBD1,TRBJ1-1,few,CASSTRDRGAAFF,TGTGCCAGCAGTACCCGGGACAGGGGTGCAGCTTTCTTT
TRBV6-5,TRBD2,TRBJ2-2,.,CASSFSGGAGGELFF,TGTGCCAGCAGTTTTAGCGGGGGGGCCGGCGGGGAGCTGTTTTTT
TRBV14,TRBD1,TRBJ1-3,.,CASSKTGVGGNTIYF,TGTGCCAGCAGCAAGACAGGGGTGGGAGGAAACACCATATATTTT
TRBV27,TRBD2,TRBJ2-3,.,CASGPSGGLEYF,TGTGCCAGCGGTCCCAGCGGGGGGCTGGAGTATTTT